This TCR beta chain was retrieved from a study of blood T cell repertoires in COVID-19. CDR1 LGHDT and CDR2 YNNKEL come from the germline V gene (reference sequence). Trimming cost V 1 base and J 5 bases; bases outside gene matches: 3. This CDR3 is built from 15 residues. Using immunoSEQ multiplex PCR, the repertoire was profiled, and TCRdb retains in-frame clones only, with some absent. Of 30,000 to 40,000 clones in the sample, less than 95% were seen once. What was sequenced was peripheral blood. The V gene is TRBV3-1 (or the pseudogene TRBV3-2), the J gene TRBJ2-5; TRBD2 matches at 11 bases. This sequence was found in a man older than 75 with acute or convalescent COVID-19. The CDR3 bases are TGTGCCAGCAGCCAAGCTAGCGGGGGGTTGGAGACCCAGTACTTC. Amino acid sequence: CASSQASGGLETQYF.